The source of this TCR beta chain is a study of blood T cell repertoires in COVID-19. In the authors' workflow: Estimation of nucleated cell counts was performed using reference gene primer amplification. Profiled with immunoSEQ multiplex PCR; TCRdb holds only in-frame clones, not every one. The D gene and trimming were derived from the DNA, and the V and J assignments and clone size from that table. The table includes about 210,000 clones, around 82% detected once. Sequencing used peripheral blood. This TCR was recovered from a human donor in a cohort sampled during active COVID-19.

In DNA form, the CDR3 reads TGTGCCAGCAGCCAAGACCATAGCTCCTACGAGCAGTACTTC. This translates into CASSQDHSSYEQYF. The chain recombines TRBV4-2 with TRBJ2-7; no clear D gene. The CDR3 loop spans 14 amino acids. Trimming took off 0 bases at V and 0 bases at J, with 6 bases between the two ends. Germline V gives CDR1 LGHNA, CDR2 YNFKEQ.